The present T cell receptor (beta chain) was sequenced within a study of cytomegalovirus exposure and HLA in healthy donors. Between the trimmed V and J ends, which lost 0 bases and 0 bases, there was a span of 12 bases. The CDR3 is 16 amino acids. In germline, CDR1 is LGHNA, CDR2 YNFKEQ. In the PCR, 60 Vbeta and 13 Jbeta primers were used. Only in-frame clones appear in the TCRdb table, and some are missing; sequencing was by immunoSEQ multiplex PCR. The sample gives around 130,000 clones, around 70% of which show up once; 6% to 8% is in the top ten. The chain recombines TRBV4-2 with TRBJ2-7, with D perhaps TRBD1 (6 bases). The material sequenced was PBMCs. The receptor was isolated from a man in his forties or fifties in good health and CMV-seropositive. The DNA of the CDR3 is TGTGCCAGCAGCCAAGATCCTACAGGGCTCTCCTACGAGCAGTACTTC. Its translation is CASSQDPTGLSYEQYF.